Listed below are T cell receptor beta chains from one sample, sequenced in a study of breast tumors, draining lymph nodes, adjacent tissues. TCRdb redid the calling of the multiplex PCR reads with MiXCR, one entry per CDR3 protein. The table lists approximately 130,000 distinct CDR3 sequences, about a fifth of them singletons. The material sequenced was axillary lymph node tissue. The receptors derive from a female donor with breast cancer. Some clones in this sample may be carry-over from other donors' samples. Both conserved end residues are trimmed from each CDR3. The D gene is left open where the match is weak.

j_gene | v_gene | d_gene | len | CDR3aa
TRBJ2-7 | TRBV20-1 | TRBD1 | 11 | SASRGRSYEQY
TRBJ2-5 | TRBV20-1 | - | 15 | SAPPAGSSPLKETQY
TRBJ2-7 | TRBV20-1 | - | 11 | SARGGSRYEQY
TRBJ2-3 | TRBV9 | TRBD2 | 14 | ASSVGISGIGDTQY
TRBJ2-3 | TRBV7-3 | - | 11 | ASSKGGTDTQY
TRBJ2-7 | TRBV6-2/TRBV6-3 | TRBD1 | 12 | ASSYGTGSDEQY
TRBJ1-4 | TRBV12-3/TRBV12-4 | TRBD1 | 14 | ASSLMGTGPNEKLF
TRBJ1-3 | TRBV28 | TRBD1 | 13 | ASRIQGTAGNTIY
TRBJ1-2 | TRBV3-1 | - | 11 | AGSQDAVYGYT
TRBJ2-7 | TRBV5-6 | - | 11 | ASSRQSAYEQY
TRBJ2-1 | TRBV6-2/TRBV6-3 | TRBD2 | 14 | ASSSYGSGRYNEQF
TRBJ2-1 | TRBV19 | TRBD2 | 13 | ASSRLAGRLDEQF
TRBJ1-4 | TRBV5-8 | TRBD1 | 12 | ASSLWDREEKLF
TRBJ2-5 | TRBV9 | TRBD2 | 15 | ASSEGLAGGRTETQY
TRBJ2-2 | TRBV5-6 | - | 11 | ASSPQNTGELF
TRBJ2-7 | TRBV6-5 | TRBD2 | 15 | ASSYSRTSGTSYEQY
TRBJ2-3 | TRBV29-1 | - | 9 | SLKAPDTQY
TRBJ2-1 | TRBV28 | - | 13 | ASTQSTTSYNEQF
TRBJ1-1 | TRBV7-9 | - | 13 | ASSHWTRADTEAF
TRBJ2-3 | TRBV6-2/TRBV6-3 | - | 16 | ASSYQVGSGHITDTQY
TRBJ2-3 | TRBV28 | TRBD2 | 13 | ASSSTRAGGFTQY
TRBJ1-2 | TRBV9 | TRBD1 | 15 | ASSTPFMEGAGRGYT
TRBJ2-7 | TRBV20-1 | TRBD2 | 14 | SAGGLAGVRGYEQY
TRBJ2-7 | TRBV7-2 | - | 12 | ASSLEGWAVEQY
TRBJ2-3 | TRBV6-6 | - | 8 | ASKEDTQY
TRBJ2-7 | TRBV7-2 | - | 12 | ASSFDREAYEQY
TRBJ1-4 | TRBV4-2 | - | 12 | ASSTNGQLEKLF
TRBJ2-7 | TRBV5-1 | TRBD2 | 13 | ASSLAVTSGYEQY
TRBJ2-5 | TRBV9 | - | 14 | ASSVGRSGTQETQY
TRBJ1-2 | TRBV3-1 | TRBD1 | 10 | ASSRTGYGYT
TRBJ2-5 | TRBV7-3 | - | 12 | ASSQGGGGETQY
TRBJ2-3 | TRBV12-3/TRBV12-4 | - | 14 | ASSLGKWDGTDTQY